This T cell receptor beta chain is from a study of T cells expressing NK-cell markers. Study-wide context: One of eight sequenced donors was HCMV-seronegative; the other seven were seropositive.

This CDR3 spans 14 amino acids. Germline V CDR1 and CDR2: SGHRS, YFSETQ. From its re-call of the 5' RACE reads, TCRdb lists each CDR3 protein once, without DNA. The specimen's table records 350,000 to 400,000 distinct CDR3 sequences. This sequence originates from a woman aged 50 to 65 in good health. J is TRBJ2-5 and V is TRBV5-1. Material for sequencing was blood T cells: a sorted CD56 or NKG2C T cell subset, CD4+ or CD8+ T cells, or bulk PBMC T cells (not recorded which). This CDR3 is CASSLVRLEETQYF.